Each of the 29 T cell receptor beta chains below was sequenced from the same sample in a study of T cells in localized non-small cell lung cancer (dated by TCRdb to the early 2020s). The library relied on the immunoSEQ multiplex PCR assay. The clones in this table, taken by TCRdb from immuneACCESS, are in-frame only. Not every clone is retained; where verified, under half of the shortfall comes from an unresolved V gene, and the cause of the rest is unknown. The sample contains approximately 45,000 clones, roughly 79% of them found a single time. 17% of the sample is held by the ten biggest clonotypes. Sequenced material: peripheral blood mononuclear cells, taken before any cancer treatment. The receptors stem from a man aged 35 to 70 with stage III lung adenocarcinoma.

V and J are TRBV10-2 and TRBJ2-2, with TRBD2 matching over 7 bases. Per the germline V gene, CDR1 is WSHSY and CDR2 is SAAADI. This CDR3 is built from 16 residues. V shed 0 bases and J 1 base; nucleotides not matched to a gene: 2. The CDR3, as DNA: TGCGCCAGCAGTGAGTCGGGGGGGATGAACACCGGGGAGCTGTTTTTT. Protein: CASSESGGMNTGELFF.

With respect to this clone: Sequence at one end of the junction differs from germline and may be a read error. This chain connects TRBV11-3 to TRBJ2-2, with D perhaps matching TRBD2 (5 bases). Germline lookup yields CDR1 SGHNT and CDR2 YENEEA. The CDR3 consists of 13 residues. The CDR3 DNA reads TGTGCCAGCGGCTTAAGGGAGACCGGGGAGCTGTTTTTT. It codes for CASGLRETGELFF.

The V and J genes are TRBV5-1 and TRBJ2-2, with 8 positions matching TRBD2. Germline V CDR1 and CDR2: SGHRS, YFSETQ. After removal of 6 bases from V and 5 bases from J, the junction contained 9 bases not matched to a gene. This CDR3 contains 15 residues. The CDR3 here is CASTMLERGTGELFF. CDR3 bases: TGCGCCAGCACAATGCTCGAGCGGGGGACCGGGGAGCTGTTTTTT. Drawing the rest from reference TRBV5-1 and TRBJ2-2, the complete variable domain is KAGVTQTPRYLIKTRGQQVTLSCSPISGHRSVSWYQQTPGQGLQFLFEYFSETQRNKGNFPGRFSGRQFSNSRSEMNVSTLELGDSALYLCASTMLERGTGELFFGEGSRLTVL.

This rearrangement joins TRBV28 to TRBJ1-3; no definite D call. Deletions cut 9 bases from V and 0 bases from J, with 9 bases between. Germline CDR1 is MDHEN and CDR2 is SYDVKM. CDR3 length: 13 amino acids. CDR3 loop: CASFYPSGNTIYF. In nucleotides, the CDR3 is TGTGCCAGTTTTTACCCCTCTGGAAACACCATATATTTT.

The chain uses TRBV2 and TRBJ2-5; 7 positions agree with TRBD1. Germline CDR1 reads SNHLY; CDR2 reads FYNNEI. The CDR3 loop spans 12 amino acids. Trimming cost V 9 bases and J 0 bases; bases outside gene matches: 1. The CDR3 coding sequence is TGTGCCAGGACAGGGAACCAAGAGACCCAGTACTTC. Translating it yields CARTGNQETQYF.

The table lists this clone with a count of one. The chain couples TRBV2 to TRBJ2-5; 9 bases align to TRBD2. The CDR3 covers 15 residues. Germline V CDR1 and CDR2: SNHLY, FYNNEI. V was pared by 3 bases and J by 5 bases, with 7 bases of the junction left unmatched. The CDR3 DNA reads as TGTGCCAGCAGTGATCGGCTAGCGGGGACGGAGACCCAGTACTTC. Protein product: CASSDRLAGTETQYF.

V gene TRBV9 combines with J gene TRBJ2-3; D may be TRBD1 or TRBD2 (5 bases each). The CDR3 runs to 14 residues. V was shortened by 2 bases and J by 4 bases, with 11 bases between the two germline ends. Germline lookup yields CDR1 SGDLS and CDR2 YYNGEE. CDR3 sequence: CASSVVGVPDTQYF. The CDR3 DNA is TGTGCCAGCAGCGTCGTGGGGGTACCAGATACGCAGTATTTT.

This clone was counted a single time. The V call is TRBV5-4, the J call TRBJ2-5, with D possibly being TRBD1 (5 bases). This CDR3 contains 14 residues. Germline CDR1 SGHNT, CDR2 YYREEE (reference sequence). The ends were cut back, 6 bases at V and 1 base at J, with 13 bases in the middle. The CDR3 region is CASTTQDLQETQYF. As DNA, the CDR3 is TGTGCCAGCACCACACAGGACCTCCAAGAGACCCAGTACTTC.

This chain joins TRBV5-6 and TRBJ2-1; 12 bases agree with TRBD2. The germline V gene encodes CDR1 SGHDT and CDR2 YYEEEE. The J segment lost 6 bases and the V segment lost 4 bases, leaving 5 bases of the junction unmatched. The CDR3 has 15 residues. The DNA of the CDR3 is TGTGCCAGCAGCGAGACTAGCGGGGGCCTCAATGAGCAGTTCTTC. Protein: CASSETSGGLNEQFF.

The chain joins TRBV4-1 to TRBJ1-2; weak D call: TRBD1 (6 bases). V lost 7 bases, J lost 4 bases, and 22 bases lay in between. CDR3 size: 16 residues. The germline CDR1 and CDR2 sequences are MGHRA and YSYEKL. The CDR3 reads CASTRTIQGLLYGYTF. CDR3 coding DNA: TGCGCCAGCACCAGGACCATACAGGGATTGCTCTATGGCTACACCTTC.

The chain has TRBV5-1 and TRBJ2-5; possibly TRBD1 for D (6 bases). Germline values: CDR1 SGHRS, CDR2 YFSETQ. The CDR3 contains 14 residues. V lost 1 base and J lost 5, with 12 bases in between. The CDR3 nucleotides read TGCGCCAGCAGCTTGACAGGGCGAGTGGAGACCCAGTACTTC. Translated: CASSLTGRVETQYF.

This clone was seen just once. This chain links TRBV19 with TRBJ2-3; no clear D gene. V lost 3 bases and J lost 2, with 9 bases in between. The CDR3 length is 14 residues. Germline V gene sequence: CDR1 LNHDA, CDR2 SQIVND (reference sequence). The CDR3 is CASSINRNTDTQYF. As DNA, the CDR3 is TGTGCCAGTAGTATTAACCGAAACACAGATACGCAGTATTTT.

V usage is TRBV9 and J usage is TRBJ1-1; TRBD1 might be the D (6 bases). Germline CDR1 reads SGDLS; CDR2 reads YYNGEE. This CDR3 is built from 14 residues. V was shortened by 4 bases and J by 1 base, with 11 bases between the two germline ends. The CDR3 loop reads CASSQGTANTEAFF. For the CDR3, the DNA is TGTGCCAGCAGCCAGGGGACGGCGAACACTGAAGCTTTCTTT.

This rearrangement joins TRBV18 to TRBJ1-1; D is unclear. The CDR3 length is 15 residues. Germline CDR1 is KGHSH and CDR2 is LQKENI. V lost 2 bases to trimming and J lost 3 bases, with 13 bases between them. CDR3 in amino acids: CASSPYSGQDTEAFF. CDR3 DNA: TGTGCCAGCTCACCATATTCGGGCCAGGACACTGAAGCTTTCTTT.

The rearrangement joins TRBV7-8 to TRBJ1-2; a possible D gene is TRBD1 (6 bases). Germline V CDR1 and CDR2: SGHVS, FQNEAQ. V was shortened by 5 bases and J by 7 bases, with 14 bases between the two germline ends. The length of the CDR3 is 13 residues. The CDR3 here is CASSEGEHFGYTF. The CDR3 region has the DNA TGTGCCAGCAGCGAGGGGGAACATTTTGGCTACACCTTC. Full variable domain (remainder filled in from reference TRBV7-8 and TRBJ1-2): GAGVSQSPRYKVAKRGQDVALRCDPISGHVSLFWYQQALGQGPEFLTYFQNEAQLDKSGLPSDRFFAERPEGSVSTLKIQRTQQEDSAVYLCASSEGEHFGYTFGSGTRLTVV.

V and J are TRBV2 and TRBJ2-2; 7 bases line up with TRBD2. The V gene's germline CDR1 is SNHLY and CDR2 FYNNEI. J gave up 2 bases and V 5 bases, and 5 bases lay outside the gene matches. CDR3 length equals 15 residues. The CDR3 loop reads CASSSGTTNTGELFF. The CDR3 bases are TGTGCCAGCAGTTCCGGGACTACAAACACCGGGGAGCTGTTTTTT.

V and J are TRBV9 and TRBJ2-3; 10 bases agree with TRBD2. Germline trimming cut 4 bases from V and 5 bases from J; bases unmatched to any gene: 10. This CDR3 region has 16 residues. Per germline, CDR1 SGDLS and CDR2 YYNGEE. The CDR3 spells CASSYRLAGLKDTQYF. The DNA of the CDR3 is TGTGCCAGCAGCTACAGACTAGCGGGTCTGAAAGATACGCAGTATTTT. Looking up the rest from reference TRBV9 and TRBJ2-3 gives the full variable domain: DSGVTQTPKHLITATGQRVTLRCSPRSGDLSVYWYQQSLDQGLQFLIQYYNGEERAKGNILERFSAQQFPDLHSELNLSSLELGDSALYFCASSYRLAGLKDTQYFGPGTRLTVL.

This rearrangement joins TRBV7-6 to TRBJ2-1; 7 bases are shared with TRBD2. Germline values: CDR1 SGHVS, CDR2 FNYEAQ. The length of the CDR3 is 16 residues. The V gene end was trimmed by 5 bases and the J gene end by 3 bases; junction bases not matched to a gene: 10. The CDR3 loop reads CASSQEIAGGYNEQFF. In DNA form, the CDR3 reads TGTGCCAGCAGCCAAGAGATAGCGGGTGGCTACAATGAGCAGTTCTTC.

V and J are TRBV5-1 and TRBJ2-5, with 10 bases fitting TRBD1. CDR3 size: 15 residues. In germline, CDR1 is SGHRS, CDR2 YFSETQ. Unmatched junction bases numbered 7, after V lost 6 bases and J lost 2 bases. The CDR3 DNA reads as TGCGCCAGCAATTGGGGGACAGGGGAGCAAGAGACCCAGTACTTC. It translates to CASNWGTGEQETQYF.

V and J are TRBV5-1 and TRBJ2-3; 9 bases fit TRBD1. J lost 1 base, V lost 2 bases, and 5 bases had no gene match. Germline V gene data show CDR1 as SGHRS and CDR2 as YFSETQ. This CDR3 spans 16 amino acids. The CDR3 sequence is CASSFGTGYGTDTQYF. The DNA for the CDR3 is TGCGCCAGCAGCTTCGGGACAGGGTATGGCACAGATACGCAGTATTTT.

Only one count was recorded for this clone. This chain joins TRBV2 and TRBJ1-1; D uncertain. V was pared by 6 bases and J by 11 bases, with 13 bases between. This CDR3 is 11 amino acids long. Germline assignment: CDR1 SNHLY and CDR2 FYNNEI. This CDR3 reads CASSYNNRAFF. As DNA, the CDR3 is TGTGCCAGCAGCTACAATAATAGGGCTTTCTTT.

The J gene is TRBJ2-3, the V gene TRBV11-2; 8 positions match TRBD2. Trimming cost V 10 bases and J 0 bases; bases outside gene matches: 3. CDR3 length equals 13 residues. Per the germline V gene, CDR1 is SGHAT and CDR2 is FQNNGV. The CDR3 loop is CATGGGSTDTQYF. In nucleotides, the CDR3 is TGTGCCACGGGAGGGGGGAGCACAGATACGCAGTATTTT.

The V gene is TRBV10-1, the J gene TRBJ1-1; the D is unclear. CDR3 length: 13 amino acids. Trimming removed 7 bases at V and 3 bases at J, with 12 bases between. Germline V lookup: CDR1 WNHNN, CDR2 SYGVQD (reference sequence). The CDR3 nucleotides read TGCGCCAGCACCCGGGCCATGCACACTGAAGCTTTCTTT. Its protein product is CASTRAMHTEAFF.

The chain links TRBV5-6 to TRBJ1-4, with D possibly matching TRBD1 (5 bases). V was trimmed by 2 bases and J by 0 bases, leaving 11 bases between them. Germline V CDR1 and CDR2: SGHDT, YYEEEE. This CDR3 region has 16 residues. The CDR3 DNA follows: TGTGCCAGCAGCTTAGGGGCGCAGGCAACTAATGAAAAACTGTTTTTT. Translation gives CASSLGAQATNEKLFF.

The chain has TRBV5-5 and TRBJ2-6, with D possibly matching TRBD2 (6 bases). Germline CDR1 reads SGHKS; CDR2 reads YYEKEE (reference sequence). The ends were cut back, 4 bases at V and 0 bases at J, with 14 bases in the middle. CDR3 size: 17 residues. The CDR3 sequence is CASSLAGSISGANVLTF. The DNA for the CDR3 is TGTGCCAGCAGCCTTGCGGGGAGTATCTCTGGGGCCAACGTCCTGACTTTC.

The V gene is TRBV6-5, the J gene TRBJ2-3; D uncertain. V was cut by 4 bases and J by 9 bases, with 11 bases left in between. CDR3 size: 12 residues. CDR1 is MNHEY and CDR2 is SVGAGI in the germline V gene. The CDR3 region is CASSSGWATQYF. The CDR3, as DNA: TGTGCCAGCAGTTCGGGTTGGGCGACGCAGTATTTT.

This clone was counted between two and nine times. The chain is built from TRBV27 and TRBJ2-3; either TRBD1 or TRBD2 may fit D (5 bases each). Trimming pared 2 bases from V and 9 bases from J, leaving 12 bases between. The CDR3 is 13 amino acids. The germline gives CDR1 MNHEY, CDR2 SMNVEV (reference sequence). The CDR3 DNA sequence: TGTGCCAGCAGTTTAGCGTCGTGGGACACGCAGTATTTT. Translated, it gives CASSLASWDTQYF.

This chain connects TRBV18 to TRBJ2-6; 10 nucleotides line up with TRBD2. There are 20 residues in the CDR3. Germline-derived CDR1 and CDR2 are KGHSH and LQKENI. V shed 0 bases and J 0 bases; nucleotides not matched to a gene: 8. The CDR3 spells CASSPPWLAGATSGANVLTF. CDR3 sequence (DNA): TGTGCCAGCTCACCACCTTGGCTAGCGGGGGCTACCTCTGGGGCCAACGTCCTGACTTTC.

The CDR3 DNA sequence: TGTGCCAGTAGTATAGATCTTGGGGGGTTCGGCGCAGATACGCAGTATTTT. Translating gives CASSIDLGGFGADTQYF. The chain is built from TRBV19 and TRBJ2-3; D might be TRBD2 (6 bases). Germline loops: CDR1 LNHDA, CDR2 SQIVND (reference sequence). V gave up 0 bases and J gave up 4 bases, with 17 bases separating them. The CDR3 loop spans 17 amino acids.